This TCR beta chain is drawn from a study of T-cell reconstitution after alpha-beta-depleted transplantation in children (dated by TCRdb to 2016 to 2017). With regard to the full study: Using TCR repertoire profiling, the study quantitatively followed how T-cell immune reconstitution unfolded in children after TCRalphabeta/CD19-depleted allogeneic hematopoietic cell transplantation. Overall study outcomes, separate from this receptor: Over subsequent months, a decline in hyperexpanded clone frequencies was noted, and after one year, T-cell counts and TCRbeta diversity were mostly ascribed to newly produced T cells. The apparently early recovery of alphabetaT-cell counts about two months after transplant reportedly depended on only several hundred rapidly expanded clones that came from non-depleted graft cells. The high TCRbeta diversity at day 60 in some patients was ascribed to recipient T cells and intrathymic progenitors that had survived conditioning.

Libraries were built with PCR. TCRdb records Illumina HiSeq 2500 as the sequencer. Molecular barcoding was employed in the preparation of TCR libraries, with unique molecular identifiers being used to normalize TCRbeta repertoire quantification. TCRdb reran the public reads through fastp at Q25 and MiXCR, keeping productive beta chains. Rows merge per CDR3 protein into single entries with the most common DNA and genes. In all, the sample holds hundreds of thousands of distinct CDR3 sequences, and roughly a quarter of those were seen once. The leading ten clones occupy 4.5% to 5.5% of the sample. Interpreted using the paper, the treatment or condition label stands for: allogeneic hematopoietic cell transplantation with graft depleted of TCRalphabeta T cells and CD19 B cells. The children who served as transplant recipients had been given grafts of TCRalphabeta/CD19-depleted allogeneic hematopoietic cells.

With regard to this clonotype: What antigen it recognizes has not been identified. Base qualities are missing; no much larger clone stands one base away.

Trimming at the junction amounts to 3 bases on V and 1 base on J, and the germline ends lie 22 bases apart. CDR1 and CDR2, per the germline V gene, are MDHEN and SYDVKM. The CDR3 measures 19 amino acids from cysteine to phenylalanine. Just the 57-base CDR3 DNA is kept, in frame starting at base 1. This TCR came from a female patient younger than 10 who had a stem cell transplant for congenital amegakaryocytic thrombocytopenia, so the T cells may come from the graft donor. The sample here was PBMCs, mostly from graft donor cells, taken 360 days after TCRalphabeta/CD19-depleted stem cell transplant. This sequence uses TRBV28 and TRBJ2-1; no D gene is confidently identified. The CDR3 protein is CASSLAVGQLPDSYNEQFF. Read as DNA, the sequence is TGTGCCAGCAGTTTGGCGGTCGGGCAGCTCCCGGATTCCTACAATGAGCAGTTCTTC.